These T cell receptor beta chains were read from a single sample in a study of molecular identifiers for immune sequencing clone quantification. TCRdb fed the PCR reads into MiXCR, producing one record per CDR3 protein. The sample lists under 350,000 distinct CDR3 sequences, roughly a quarter occurring once. The sequenced sample was naive CD8+ T cells from blood, with Jurkat cell RNA spiked in. The receptors stem from a human donor in good health. Some libraries in this study had Jurkat cell RNA spiked in. Each CDR3 is given with its conserved first and last residue.

>TRBV29-1
CSVDAENTEAFF
>TRBV12-3/TRBV12-4
CASSLFTGSYEQYF
>TRBV7-9
CASSLANGQVLYGYTF
>TRBV10-1
CASSESLTGELFF
>TRBV19
CASSPFWGADTGELFF
>TRBV19
CASSMAGRATGELFF
>TRBV4-1
CASSRGTGLNTEAFF
>TRBV6-2/TRBV6-3
CASRRDRVLEQYF
>TRBV7-2
CASSFFQGGRETQYF
>TRBV7-8
CASSLIAKRSGNTIYF
>TRBV7-9
CACSLMPGQGDEKLFF
>TRBV4-2
CASSQVYDRGENYGYTF
>TRBV20-1
CSAWDRIPTEAFF
>TRBV29-1
CSVEQGVWYNEQFF
>TRBV7-9
CASSFTGIDLYGYTF
>TRBV28
CASSLTGATDTQYF
>TRBV10-2
CASSEWAGMNTEAFF
>TRBV3-1
CASSQDREFHGYTF
>TRBV7-2
CASSLVGTGGPEAFF
>TRBV3-2
CASSQDPSDNYGYTF
>TRBV6-5
CASSYSRETQYF
>TRBV13
CASSLEVAGAYEQYF
>TRBV27
CASSPGVTTEAFF
>TRBV14
CASSQLSGTVNTEAFF
>TRBV7-3
CASSLGFWLAQETQYF
>TRBV6-6
CASRPAGGYTDTQYF
>TRBV25-1
CATTGGWDEAFF
>TRBV7-9
CASSLVVAGVDNEQFF
>TRBV29-1
CSAEGLAGSYYEQYF
>TRBV12-3/TRBV12-4
CASSPSSEGPWGTQYF
>TRBV28
CASSGRGVYHQPQHF
>TRBV12-3/TRBV12-4
CASSQGGFTYEQYF
>TRBV7-9
CASSMQGQPYEQYF
>TRBV4-3
CASSQSQTSGGRTDTQYF
>TRBV7-9
CASSGGTGGVGNQPQHF
>TRBV7-6
CASSLKGPGYEQYF
>TRBV9
CASSVGGQSTGELFF
>TRBV11-1
CASSLTSYEQYF
>TRBV27
CASSLSQGLGYTF
>TRBV29-1
CSALSGGGDYEQYF
>TRBV29-1
CCVQGPSYEQYF
>TRBV6-2/TRBV6-3
CASSSSSYAQYF
>TRBV20-1
CSARDVTSGTQEQYF
>TRBV27
CASSLSWARNSYEQYF
>TRBV19
CASSTTEGYEQYF
>TRBV7-9
CASSLAAGRTKNIQNF
>TRBV7-8
CASRSSGGPYNEQFF
>TRBV10-3
CAISELGQGRNEQFF
>TRBV13
CASSPRGHMETKFQYF
>TRBV7-8
CASSLAPVSSYEQYF
>TRBV4-3
CASSQDTGTPNTQYF
>TRBV20-1
CSAPPGLVVGEQYF
>TRBV29-1
CSVTGLAGGNEQFF
>TRBV7-3
CASSLNPNTGELFF
>TRBV2
CASSEATGSYEQYF
>TRBV5-6
CASSLPSGQGTEAFF
>TRBV6-6
CASSSSGTGNYGYTF